These 32 T cell receptor beta chains were sequenced from one sample in a study of T cells in Graves' hyperthyroidism and ophthalmopathy. Amplification of TCR beta CDR3 regions was performed using RNA transcripts as template. Using the HTBI primer set, a first-round RT-PCR was run on the TCR CDR3. TCRdb redid the calling of the multiplex PCR reads with MiXCR, one entry per CDR3 protein. The repertoire holds a few hundred thousand distinct CDR3 sequences, with approximately 14% as singletons. Sequenced sample: blood. Receptors were obtained from a woman between 40 and 50 years old with Graves' hyperthyroidism that later progressed to Graves' ophthalmopathy.

This clonotype was recorded at least ten times. CDR3 sequence (DNA): TGTGCCAGCAGTTACAGGACAGGAAACACCATATATTTT. This gives the protein CASSYRTGNTIYF. This chain uses TRBV2 with TRBJ1-3; possibly TRBD1 for D (5 bases). Germline V lookup: CDR1 SNHLY, CDR2 FYNNEI. V was trimmed by 5 bases and J by 4 bases, leaving 9 bases between them. The CDR3 is made up of 13 amino acids.

The table lists this clonotype with many counts. The J gene is TRBJ1-5, the V gene TRBV30, with D hard to call. The V and J ends lost 2 bases and 0 bases respectively, with 11 bases between them. This CDR3 has 15 residues. The germline V gene has CDR1 GTSNPN and CDR2 SVGIG (reference sequence). CDR3 nucleotides: TGTGCCTGGAGTAGGCCAGCCCCTAGCAATCAGCCCCAGCATTTT. Its translation is CAWSRPAPSNQPQHF.

This clonotype was picked up one time. With a much larger clone just one base away, this may be a read error. The gene calls are TRBV5-1 and TRBJ2-7; D tentatively reads TRBD1 or TRBD2 (6 bases each). CDR1 and CDR2 from the germline V gene are SGHRS and YFSETQ. The CDR3 has 17 residues. The CDR3 bases are TGCGCCAGCAGCCTGAGTGATGGGGGCTTGACTAGGTACGGGCAGTACTTC. Translating it yields CASSLSDGGLTRYGQYF.

This clonotype came up many times. The CDR3 loop is CASSLVGGVTEAFF. DNA of the CDR3: TGTGCCAGCAGTTTGGTGGGGGGCGTGACTGAAGCTTTCTTT. The V call is TRBV12-3 or TRBV12-4, the J call TRBJ1-1; D possibly corresponds to TRBD1 (6 bases). V lost 3 bases, J lost 5 bases, and 13 bases lay in between. The length of the CDR3 is 14 residues.

A few counts support this clonotype. The chain joins TRBV5-1 to TRBJ2-5, with D perhaps matching TRBD1 or TRBD2 (5 bases each). Trimming stripped 3 bases from V and 4 bases from J, with 25 bases between. This CDR3 contains 18 residues. The germline gives CDR1 SGHRS, CDR2 YFSETQ. CDR3 nucleotide sequence: TGCGCCAGCAGCTGGCAGGCAGGGAAGAAGATAGGAGGAGAGACCCAGTACTTC. Encoded protein: CASSWQAGKKIGGETQYF.

The table lists this clonotype with many counts. V is TRBV5-6 and J is TRBJ2-1; 9 positions agree with TRBD2. The junction had 18 bases not matched to a gene; V was cut back by 5 bases and J by 9 bases. The V gene's germline CDR1 is SGHDT and CDR2 YYEEEE. CDR3 length equals 17 residues. CDR3: CASSGESGAGGRGEQFF. The CDR3 nucleotides read TGTGCCAGCAGTGGGGAGTCAGGCGCGGGAGGGCGGGGTGAGCAGTTCTTC.

Concerning this clonotype: Because the CDR3's place on the DNA is in doubt, the DNA is left out and the CDR3 is given as listed by TCRdb. CDR3 sequence: CASSSFRLRFGAGTSGRSTQYF. The chain uses TRBV2 and TRBJ2-3; TRBD2, the D gene given by the table, was not confirmed from the DNA. From its first to its last residue, the CDR3 has 22 amino acids. The germline gives CDR1 SNHLY, CDR2 FYNNEI.

The table lists this clonotype with many counts. The chain recombines TRBV27 with TRBJ2-7, with no clear D. Per germline, CDR1 MNHEY and CDR2 SMNVEV (reference sequence). V shed 10 bases and J shed 5 bases, with 15 bases lying between them. The CDR3 consists of 12 residues. The CDR3 spells CATSSNLHEQYF. The CDR3 coding sequence is TGTGCCACCTCCAGTAATCTCCACGAGCAGTACTTC.

This clonotype was recorded at least ten times. The chain is built from TRBV11-2 and TRBJ1-5; tentative D call: TRBD1 (5 bases). This CDR3 is built from 19 residues. CDR1 is SGHAT and CDR2 is FQNNGV in the germline V gene. Trimming took 5 bases from V and 1 from J, leaving 24 bases between them. CDR3: CASSKRTEARGLSNQPQHF. DNA of the CDR3: TGTGCCAGCAGCAAAAGAACCGAGGCTAGGGGTTTGAGCAATCAGCCCCAGCATTTT.

This clonotype has just a few counts. This chain uses TRBV7-9 with TRBJ2-5; no clear D gene. The germline V gene encodes CDR1 SEHNR and CDR2 FQNEAQ (reference sequence). V lost 5 bases to trimming and J lost 5 bases, with 12 bases between them. The CDR3 consists of 13 residues. DNA for the CDR3: TGTGCCAGCAGCAAACCCCGAGAGGAGACCCAGTACTTC. This encodes CASSKPREETQYF.

The chain employs TRBV19 and TRBJ2-4; possibly TRBD1 or TRBD2 for D (5 bases each). Germline V CDR1 and CDR2: LNHDA, SQIVND (reference sequence). The CDR3 runs 14 residues. Trimming cost V 10 bases and J 6 bases, with 19 bases left between them. Written as DNA, the CDR3 is TGTGCCACCAAAAAGACGGGGCTCCTAAACATTCAGTACTTC. Translation: CATKKTGLLNIQYF.

This clonotype was counted many times. V gene TRBV6-5 combines with J gene TRBJ2-2; 13 bases agree with TRBD2. CDR1 is MNHEY and CDR2 is SVGAGI in the germline V gene. There are 18 residues in the CDR3. V trimming: 3 bases; J trimming: 8 bases; junction bases outside the gene matches: 12. In DNA, the CDR3 is TGTGCCAGCAGTTATATTTTCGGACTAGCGGGAGATGCTGGGGAGCTGTTTTTT. Amino acids: CASSYIFGLAGDAGELFF.

The table lists this clonotype with many counts. The chain carries TRBV28 and TRBJ2-5; 12 bases are shared with TRBD2. Germline V gene sequence: CDR1 MDHEN, CDR2 SYDVKM. Trimming cost V 6 bases and J 2 bases; bases outside gene matches: 7. The CDR3 spans 16 residues. CDR3 in DNA: TGTGCCAGCAGACTAGCGGGAGGACTGGGTCAAGAGACCCAGTACTTC. Translated: CASRLAGGLGQETQYF.

This clonotype was seen at least ten times. This chain links TRBV5-1 with TRBJ2-7; 10 positions match TRBD2. The germline CDR1 and CDR2 sequences are SGHRS and YFSETQ. After removal of 0 bases from V and 4 bases from J, the junction contained 4 bases not matched to a gene. This CDR3 spans 15 amino acids. The CDR3 region has the DNA TGCGCCAGCAGCTTGGCGGTAGCGGGAGGATACGAGCAGTACTTC. Protein product: CASSLAVAGGYEQYF. The full variable domain, with the rest looked up from reference TRBV5-1 and TRBJ2-7, is KAGVTQTPRYLIKTRGQQVTLSCSPISGHRSVSWYQQTPGQGLQFLFEYFSETQRNKGNFPGRFSGRQFSNSRSEMNVSTLELGDSALYLCASSLAVAGGYEQYFGPGTRLTVT.

About this clonotype: The germline gene is not matched at one end of the junction; a read error may be the cause. V is TRBV4-2 and J is TRBJ2-5, with no clear D. CDR1 and CDR2 from the germline V gene are LGHNA and YNFKEQ. The CDR3 totals 11 residues. For the CDR3, the DNA is TGTGCCAGCCGGAGCCAAGAGATCCAGTACTTC. It encodes CASRSQEIQYF.

This clonotype was detected ten times or more. J is TRBJ2-3 and V is TRBV28; no reliable D call. The CDR3 runs 21 residues. V shed 3 bases and J shed 0 bases, with 28 bases lying between them. The germline gives CDR1 MDHEN, CDR2 SYDVKM. CDR3 nucleotides: TGTGCCAGCAGTTTCTTTGTTCGCGGAACAATCTTAAGTCCTAGCACAGATACGCAGTATTTT. Amino acids: CASSFFVRGTILSPSTDTQYF. The whole variable domain, remainder taken from reference TRBV28 and TRBJ2-3, is DVKVTQSSRYLVKRTGEKVFLECVQDMDHENMFWYRQDPGLGLRLIYFSYDVKMKEKGDIPEGYSVSREKKERFSLILESASTNQTSMYLCASSFFVRGTILSPSTDTQYFGPGTRLTVL.

The chain joins TRBV5-1 to TRBJ1-1; the match to TRBD1 covers 7 bases. Germline V gene lookup returns CDR1 SGHRS and CDR2 YFSETQ. V trimming: 2 bases; J trimming: 0 bases; junction bases outside the gene matches: 1. The CDR3 is made up of 14 amino acids. The CDR3 reads CASSLQGMNTEAFF. The CDR3 DNA sequence: TGCGCCAGCAGCTTACAGGGGATGAACACTGAAGCTTTCTTT.

This clonotype was picked up many times. The V call is TRBV5-1, the J call TRBJ2-1; 7 nucleotides agree with TRBD2. This CDR3 contains 15 residues. V gave up 5 bases and J gave up 8 bases; unmatched junction bases: 13. The germline gives CDR1 SGHRS, CDR2 YFSETQ. CDR3 loop: CASSPRVGGSYEQFF. DNA for the CDR3: TGCGCCAGCAGTCCCCGGGTGGGCGGGAGCTATGAGCAGTTCTTC.

This clonotype was seen many times. The chain joins TRBV20-1 to TRBJ2-1; D is unclear. Between the trimmed V and J ends, which lost 3 bases and 1 base, there was a span of 4 bases. Germline CDR1 and CDR2: DFQATT and SNEGSKA (reference sequence). CDR3 length: 12 amino acids. The chain's CDR3 is CSASVSYNEQFF. The DNA of the CDR3 is TGCAGTGCTAGCGTTTCCTACAATGAGCAGTTCTTC.

The chain links TRBV9 to TRBJ1-5; perhaps TRBD1 as D (6 bases). The CDR3 contains 14 residues. Germline CDR1 SGDLS, CDR2 YYNGEE. With 2 bases removed from V and 6 bases from J, the gap between germline ends came to 12 bases. CDR3 protein: CASSVGDTGQPQHF. CDR3 DNA sequence: TGTGCCAGCAGCGTTGGGGACACAGGTCAGCCCCAGCATTTT.

The table lists this clonotype with many counts. The genes are TRBV28 and TRBJ1-5; 9 bases agree with TRBD1. Germline lookup yields CDR1 MDHEN and CDR2 SYDVKM. CDR3 length: 14 residues. The V and J ends lost 6 bases and 9 bases, in that order; junction bases with no gene match: 9. As DNA, the CDR3 is TGTGCCAGCAGCTTAGACAGGGGGTTATGGCCCCAGCATTTT. This translates into CASSLDRGLWPQHF.

This chain connects TRBV11-2 to TRBJ2-1; 9 nucleotides agree with TRBD2. The CDR3 is made up of 15 amino acids. J was trimmed by 7 bases and V by 5 bases; bases with no gene match: 9. CDR1 is SGHAT and CDR2 is FQNNGV in the germline V gene. The chain's CDR3 is CASSVRGRALNEQFF. CDR3 DNA: TGTGCCAGCAGCGTTCGCGGGAGGGCCTTGAATGAGCAGTTCTTC. Full variable domain (missing parts from reference TRBV11-2 and TRBJ2-1): EAGVAQSPRYKIIEKRQSVAFWCNPISGHATLYWYQQILGQGPKLLIQFQNNGVVDDSQLPKDRFSAERLKGVDSTLKIQPAKLEDSAVYLCASSVRGRALNEQFFGPGTRLTVL.

There are many counts of this clonotype. This chain connects TRBV30 to TRBJ1-3; D not resolved. Trimming removed 0 bases at V and 0 bases at J, with 6 bases between. Germline-derived CDR1 and CDR2 are GTSNPN and SVGIG (reference sequence). The length of the CDR3 is 14 residues. As DNA, the CDR3 is TGTGCCTGGAGTGTCGGGAGCTCTGGAAACACCATATATTTT. Its protein product is CAWSVGSSGNTIYF.

The rearrangement links TRBV30 to TRBJ2-7; D ambiguous. CDR3 length: 12 amino acids. The germline V gene encodes CDR1 GTSNPN and CDR2 SVGIG (reference sequence). V was pared by 3 bases and J by 2 bases, with 8 bases between. The CDR3 nucleotides are TGTGCCTGGAGGAAAGACACCTACGAGCAGTACTTC. Encoded protein: CAWRKDTYEQYF.

The chain links TRBV4-1 to TRBJ1-2; tentative D call: TRBD1 (5 bases). V was trimmed by 1 base and J by 5 bases, leaving 20 bases between them. CDR3 length: 17 residues. Per the germline V gene, CDR1 is MGHRA and CDR2 is YSYEKL. CDR3 amino acids: CASSQGGAPGPRYGYTF. CDR3 in DNA: TGCGCCAGCAGCCAAGGCGGAGCACCGGGGCCGAGATATGGCTACACCTTC.

The chain couples TRBV7-2 to TRBJ2-5, with 7 nucleotides matching TRBD2. Germline V gene lookup returns CDR1 SGHTA and CDR2 FQGNSA. CDR3 length equals 16 residues. Trimming removed 2 bases from V and 4 bases from J; junction bases left unmatched: 10. CDR3 in amino acids: CASSLNLAEPGETQYF. The CDR3 coding sequence is TGTGCCAGCAGCTTAAACCTAGCGGAACCAGGAGAGACCCAGTACTTC.

The sample holds a few counts of this clonotype. V usage is TRBV12-3 or TRBV12-4 and J usage is TRBJ1-2; 7 nucleotides agree with TRBD1. V shed 6 bases, J shed 4 bases, and the junction held 5 bases outside the gene matches. This CDR3 is built from 13 residues. In DNA form, the CDR3 reads TGTGCCAGCAGCCACGGACAGGTCTATGGCTACACCTTC. This codes for CASSHGQVYGYTF.

The rearrangement links TRBV25-1 to TRBJ1-5; no definite D call. The length of the CDR3 is 14 residues. V was trimmed by 1 base and J by 0 bases, leaving 4 bases between them. The germline V gene has CDR1 MGHDK and CDR2 SYGVNS. The CDR3 sequence: CASSELGSNQPQHF. The DNA of the CDR3 is TGTGCCAGCAGTGAATTAGGTAGCAATCAGCCCCAGCATTTT.

This clonotype has a count of ten or more. The chain has TRBV18 and TRBJ2-7, with no clear D. Per germline, CDR1 KGHSH and CDR2 LQKENI. Deletions cut 4 bases from V and 2 bases from J, with 9 bases between. The CDR3 is 13 residues long. This chain's CDR3 is CASSRGQTYEQYF. The CDR3 region has the DNA TGTGCCAGCTCACGAGGCCAGACCTACGAGCAGTACTTC.

This clonotype came up many times. The genes are TRBV28 and TRBJ1-2, with 7 bases matching TRBD1. With 6 bases clipped from V and 6 bases from J, the junction kept 10 bases outside the gene matches. The CDR3 has 14 residues. Per the germline V gene, CDR1 is MDHEN and CDR2 is SYDVKM. This chain's CDR3 is CASRYPTGVDGYTF. CDR3 in DNA: TGTGCCAGCAGGTACCCTACAGGGGTCGATGGCTACACCTTC.

The table lists this clonotype with a few counts. In DNA form, the CDR3 reads TGCGCCAGCAGCCGGAGACTGGCCCAATCGAGCAATCAGCCCCAGCATTTT. Translation: CASSRRLAQSSNQPQHF. The chain is built from TRBV4-1 and TRBJ1-5, with unresolved D. V was shortened by 4 bases and J by 1 base, with 17 bases between the two germline ends. The CDR3 runs 17 residues. CDR1 and CDR2 from the germline V gene are MGHRA and YSYEKL.

This clonotype was counted many times. DNA for the CDR3: TGCGCCAGCAGCAACAGGGGAGGGGACACTGAAGCTTTCTTT. It is translated as CASSNRGGDTEAFF. The rearrangement joins TRBV5-1 to TRBJ1-1; 7 nucleotides agree with TRBD1. Germline V gene data show CDR1 as SGHRS and CDR2 as YFSETQ. The CDR3 consists of 14 residues. Germline trimming cut 4 bases from V and 3 bases from J; bases unmatched to any gene: 6.